What follows are 23 T cell receptor beta chains derived from one specimen sequenced in a study of T cells in localized non-small cell lung cancer. Sequencing used immunoSEQ multiplex PCR; TCRdb keeps in-frame clones, though not all of them. This sample has roughly 50,000 clones, with under 85% found just once. Sequencing was performed on peripheral blood, taken before any cancer treatment. The source of these receptors is a female donor of 60 years or more with stage II squamous cell lung carcinoma.

This chain joins TRBV4-3 and TRBJ2-1, with D hard to call. The germline V and J ends were trimmed by 10 bases and 6 bases, with 1 base remaining between them. The CDR3 contains 8 residues. Germline V gene sequence: CDR1 LGHNA, CDR2 YSLEER. The chain's CDR3 is CATNEQFF. In DNA, the CDR3 is TGCGCCACCAATGAGCAGTTCTTC.

The chain links TRBV10-3 to TRBJ2-2; tentatively, D is TRBD2 (6 bases). Per the germline V gene, CDR1 is ENHRY and CDR2 is SYGVKD. This CDR3 is 13 amino acids long. Trimming pared 3 bases from V and 15 bases from J, leaving 17 bases between. DNA for the CDR3: TGTGCCATCAGTGACCAGGACTACCCGAGGTTGTTTTTT. The encoded protein is CAISDQDYPRLFF.

This chain joins TRBV5-6 and TRBJ1-5; D may be TRBD1 (5 bases). Germline loops: CDR1 SGHDT, CDR2 YYEEEE. The CDR3 is 13 residues long. V lost 4 bases and J lost 5, with 10 bases in between. In DNA, the CDR3 is TGTGCCAGCAGCCCCCAGGGTCATCAGCCCCAGCATTTT. Its protein product is CASSPQGHQPQHF.

This chain joins TRBV7-3 and TRBJ2-1, with 9 bases matching TRBD2. Per the germline V gene, CDR1 is SGHTA and CDR2 is FQGTGA. After removal of 1 base from V and 4 bases from J, the junction contained 11 bases not matched to a gene. The CDR3 length is 18 residues. In DNA, the CDR3 is TGTGCCAGCAGCTTAAGGCCACGGGGTAGCGGGAGTTACAATGAGCAGTTCTTC. Its translation is CASSLRPRGSGSYNEQFF.

This sequence joins TRBV7-2 and TRBJ2-3, with a possible D match to TRBD1 (6 bases). The germline CDR1 and CDR2 sequences are SGHTA and FQGNSA. Trimming removed 2 bases from V and 2 bases from J, with 11 bases in between. The CDR3 runs to 15 residues. The CDR3: CASSLQGPSTDTQYF. The CDR3, as DNA: TGTGCCAGCAGCTTACAGGGGCCCTCCACAGATACGCAGTATTTT.

V usage is TRBV14 and J usage is TRBJ2-7; D not resolved. The CDR3 length is 13 residues. Trimming left V 4 bases short and J 3 bases short, with 10 bases between. CDR1 is SGHDN and CDR2 is FVKESK in the germline V gene. The CDR3 DNA follows: TGTGCCAGCAGCCGCAGAATCGTCTACGAGCAGTACTTC. Translated: CASSRRIVYEQYF.

The chain links TRBV18 to TRBJ2-2, with 9 bases aligning to TRBD2. V shed 3 bases and J 2 bases; nucleotides not matched to a gene: 4. The CDR3 runs 16 residues. CDR1 and CDR2 (germline): KGHSH, LQKENI. This CDR3 reads CASSPYSGSNTGELFF. The CDR3 bases are TGTGCCAGCTCACCCTATAGCGGGAGTAACACCGGGGAGCTGTTTTTT.

This clone was observed a few times. The J gene is TRBJ2-3, the V gene TRBV9, with a possible D match to TRBD1 (6 bases). The CDR3 has 16 amino acids. Per germline, CDR1 SGDLS and CDR2 YYNGEE. The V gene lost 3 bases and the J gene lost 1 base, with 15 bases spanning the gap. The CDR3 loop is CASSEGDRQGTDTQYF. CDR3 in DNA: TGTGCCAGCAGCGAGGGGGACCGGCAGGGCACAGATACGCAGTATTTT.

The chain joins TRBV15 to TRBJ1-2; possibly TRBD1 for D (6 bases). Per germline, CDR1 LNHNV and CDR2 YYDKDF (reference sequence). This CDR3 is 15 amino acids long. V was clipped by 2 bases and J by 4 bases, with 14 bases between them. The CDR3 reads CATSRTSGVFYGYTF. CDR3 DNA: TGTGCCACCAGCAGAACCTCAGGGGTCTTCTATGGCTACACCTTC.

The gene calls are TRBV7-9 and TRBJ1-2; D uncertain. Trimming stripped 7 bases from V and 2 bases from J, with 14 bases between. Germline assignment: CDR1 SEHNR and CDR2 FQNEAQ (reference sequence). The CDR3 covers 14 residues. The chain's CDR3 is CASNLPQANYGYTF. CDR3 nucleotide sequence: TGTGCCAGCAACCTTCCCCAGGCGAACTATGGCTACACCTTC.

This clone was seen only a few times. The CDR3 bases are TGTGCCAGCAGTGAAACTGGGACAGCCTATGGCTACACCTTC. Protein sequence: CASSETGTAYGYTF. The genes are TRBV2 and TRBJ1-2, with 7 bases matching TRBD1. V was clipped by 2 bases and J by 4 bases; unmatched bases: 4. The CDR3 runs 14 residues. The germline CDR1 and CDR2 sequences are SNHLY and FYNNEI. Full variable domain (outside the CDR3, taken from reference TRBV2 and TRBJ1-2): EPEVTQTPSHQVTQMGQEVILRCVPISNHLYFYWYRQILGQKVEFLVSFYNNEISEKSEIFDDQFSVERPDGSNFTLKIRSTKLEDSAMYFCASSETGTAYGYTFGSGTRLTVV.

The rearrangement joins TRBV12-5 to TRBJ2-3, with D tentatively TRBD1 (6 bases). Trimming took 6 bases from V and 6 from J, leaving 13 bases between them. The germline CDR1 and CDR2 sequences are LGHNT and FRNRAP. CDR3 size: 13 residues. The CDR3: CASGEQGWDTQYF. CDR3 coding DNA: TGTGCTAGTGGCGAGCAGGGGTGGGATACGCAGTATTTT.

V is TRBV7-2 and J is TRBJ2-7; no reliable D call. The V end was cut by 9 bases, the J end by 0 bases, with 15 bases between. This CDR3 region has 14 residues. The germline gives CDR1 SGHTA, CDR2 FQGNSA. Written as DNA, the CDR3 is TGTGCCAGGTTTATAGATCTCAGCTCCTACGAGCAGTACTTC. Its translation is CARFIDLSSYEQYF.

The J gene is TRBJ2-2, the V gene TRBV4-1; 7 nucleotides match TRBD1. The CDR3 has 17 residues. With 2 bases clipped from V and 0 bases from J, the junction kept 6 bases outside the gene matches. The germline gives CDR1 MGHRA, CDR2 YSYEKL. The CDR3 sequence is CASSQRQTGPNTGELFF. Written as DNA, the CDR3 is TGCGCCAGCAGCCAAAGACAGACAGGGCCGAACACCGGGGAGCTGTTTTTT.

This clone is a singleton in its sample. The chain uses TRBV30 and TRBJ1-1, with a weak D call TRBD1 (5 bases). Per the germline V gene, CDR1 is GTSNPN and CDR2 is SVGIG (reference sequence). The CDR3 covers 13 residues. Trimming left V 4 bases short and J 0 bases short, with 9 bases between. The CDR3 is CAWNPGVNTEAFF. In DNA, the CDR3 is TGTGCCTGGAATCCGGGGGTGAACACTGAAGCTTTCTTT. Filled out from reference TRBV30 and TRBJ1-1, the complete variable domain reads SQTIHQWPATLVQPVGSPLSLECTVEGTSNPNLYWYRQAAGRGLQLLFYSVGIGQISSEVPQNLSASRPQDRQFILSSKKLLLSDSGFYLCAWNPGVNTEAFFGQGTRLTVV.

V usage is TRBV4-1 and J usage is TRBJ1-2; the match to TRBD1 covers 7 bases. Germline V lookup: CDR1 MGHRA, CDR2 YSYEKL. Trimming removed 1 base from V and 8 bases from J; junction bases left unmatched: 13. The CDR3 covers 16 residues. The CDR3 nucleotides read TGCGCCAGCAGCCAAGGTGGGGGCGGGACAGCTCGCGGCTACACCTTC. It translates to CASSQGGGGTARGYTF.

The genes are TRBV6-1 and TRBJ2-3, with 7 bases aligning to TRBD1. CDR1 and CDR2 (germline): MNHNS, SASEGT. The length of the CDR3 is 15 residues. The V and J ends lost 5 bases and 2 bases, in that order; junction bases with no gene match: 7. The CDR3 region is CASSQRTGITDTQYF. CDR3 DNA sequence: TGTGCCAGCAGTCAACGGACAGGTATCACAGATACGCAGTATTTT.

The J gene is TRBJ1-2, the V gene TRBV5-4; D is undetermined. V dropped 1 base and J dropped 5 bases, with 9 bases sitting between them. The CDR3 extends over 13 amino acids. Germline CDR1 reads SGHNT; CDR2 reads YYREEE (reference sequence). CDR3 in DNA: TGTGCCAGCAGCTTGCCAGACTCTTATGGCTACACCTTC. The encoded protein is CASSLPDSYGYTF. The full variable domain, in which reference TRBV5-4 and TRBJ1-2 provide the parts outside the CDR3, is ETGVTQSPTHLIKTRGQQVTLRCSSQSGHNTVSWYQQALGQGPQFIFQYYREEENGRGNFPPRFSGLQFPNYSSELNVNALELDDSALYLCASSLPDSYGYTFGSGTRLTVV.

This chain uses TRBV27 with TRBJ1-2; D perhaps matches TRBD1 (5 bases). The germline V gene has CDR1 MNHEY and CDR2 SMNVEV (reference sequence). The CDR3 is 15 residues long. V gave up 6 bases and J gave up 2 bases, with 16 bases separating them. The CDR3 loop reads CASSSRDGPNYGYTF. DNA for the CDR3: TGTGCCAGCAGCTCGAGGGACGGACCGAACTATGGCTACACCTTC.

A remark on this clone: The same CDR3 also results from other DNA sequences found in this sample. This chain uses TRBV9 with TRBJ1-5, with D perhaps matching TRBD1 (6 bases). The CDR3 loop spans 14 amino acids. V was clipped by 0 bases and J by 2 bases, with 6 bases between them. From germline, CDR1 is SGDLS and CDR2 YYNGEE. The CDR3 protein is CASSVGQGNQPQHF. For the CDR3, the DNA is TGTGCCAGCAGCGTAGGACAGGGCAATCAGCCCCAGCATTTT.

This rearrangement joins TRBV19 to TRBJ2-7, with D perhaps given as TRBD1 or TRBD2 (5 bases each). From germline, CDR1 is LNHDA and CDR2 SQIVND (reference sequence). The CDR3 covers 15 residues. Trimming stripped 3 bases from V and 6 bases from J, with 18 bases between. CDR3 sequence reads: CASSIPAGSRIEQYF. CDR3 in DNA: TGTGCCAGTAGTATTCCGGCAGGGAGTCGTATCGAGCAGTACTTC.

The V call is TRBV25-1, the J call TRBJ2-7; D unresolved. This CDR3 spans 12 amino acids. The V end lost 2 bases, the J end lost 3 bases, and 5 bases lay between the germline ends. Per the germline V gene, CDR1 is MGHDK and CDR2 is SYGVNS. DNA for the CDR3: TGTGCCAGCAGTGAAGATATCTACGAGCAGTACTTC. This sequence encodes CASSEDIYEQYF.

The chain joins TRBV30 to TRBJ1-5; D might be TRBD1 (5 bases). Germline-derived CDR1 and CDR2 are GTSNPN and SVGIG (reference sequence). CDR3 length equals 13 residues. Between the trimmed V and J ends, which lost 8 bases and 4 bases, there was a span of 15 bases. CDR3 sequence (DNA): TGTGCCAGCCCCGGGACGGATAATCAGCCCCAGCATTTT. Translation gives CASPGTDNQPQHF. The full variable domain, completed using reference TRBV30 and TRBJ1-5, is SQTIHQWPATLVQPVGSPLSLECTVEGTSNPNLYWYRQAAGRGLQLLFYSVGIGQISSEVPQNLSASRPQDRQFILSSKKLLLSDSGFYLCASPGTDNQPQHFGDGTRLSIL.